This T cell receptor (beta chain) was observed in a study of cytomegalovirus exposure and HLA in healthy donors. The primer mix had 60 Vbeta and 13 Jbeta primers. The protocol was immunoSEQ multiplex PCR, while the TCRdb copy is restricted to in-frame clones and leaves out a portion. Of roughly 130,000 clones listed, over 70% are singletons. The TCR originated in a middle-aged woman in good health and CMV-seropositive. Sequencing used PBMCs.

The CDR3, as DNA: TGTGCCAGCTCACCAACTGGCGGAGACAATGAGCAGTTCTTC. Residues: CASSPTGGDNEQFF. This chain links TRBV18 with TRBJ2-1; D gene ambiguous. This CDR3 region has 14 residues. Looked up from germline, CDR1 is KGHSH and CDR2 is LQKENI. V was trimmed by 2 bases and J by 5 bases, leaving 10 bases between them.